Below are 19 T cell receptor beta chains sequenced from a single sample in a study of OX40 agonist ivuxolimab in advanced cancers. The assay was immunoSEQ multiplex PCR, and TCRdb's table has in-frame clones only and misses some. Here the sample spans just over 14,000 clones, less than 95% being singletons. Sample: CD4+ or CD8+ T cells sorted from blood, taken in a trial of the OX40 agonist ivuxolimab. The receptor source for this set is an adult with an advanced solid tumor such as melanoma, head and neck, liver or kidney cancer.

The chain combines TRBV25-1 with TRBJ2-3; TRBD2 might be the D (5 bases). Per the germline V gene, CDR1 is MGHDK and CDR2 is SYGVNS. Trimming removed 8 bases at V and 2 bases at J, with 17 bases between. This CDR3 contains 15 residues. The CDR3 protein is CASSSLEAVTDTQYF. For the CDR3, the DNA is TGTGCCAGCTCCTCCCTGGAGGCAGTCACAGATACGCAGTATTTT.

The J gene is TRBJ1-1, the V gene TRBV10-3; D is ambiguous. The CDR3 sequence is 13 residues long. V was shortened by 7 bases and J by 1 base, with 10 bases between the two germline ends. The germline gives CDR1 ENHRY, CDR2 SYGVKD. The CDR3 coding sequence is TGTGCCATCATGAGGGCAGCGAACACTGAAGCTTTCTTT. Translation gives CAIMRAANTEAFF.

The V call is TRBV27, the J call TRBJ2-1; TRBD1 matches at 11 bases. Losses at the gene ends were 3 bases for V and 4 bases for J; bases not matched to a gene: 2. The germline CDR1 and CDR2 sequences are MNHEY and SMNVEV (reference sequence). The CDR3 is 15 residues long. Here the CDR3 DNA reads TGTGCCAGCAGTTTTGGGACAGGGGGGTACAATGAGCAGTTCTTC. Translation: CASSFGTGGYNEQFF.

This chain links TRBV5-1 with TRBJ1-1; tentative D call: TRBD1 (6 bases). Trimming removed 4 bases from V and 6 bases from J, with 13 bases in between. The germline V gene has CDR1 SGHRS and CDR2 YFSETQ. This CDR3 spans 13 amino acids. The CDR3 is CASSRLGGSEAFF. CDR3 nucleotides: TGCGCCAGCAGCCGGTTAGGGGGGTCTGAAGCTTTCTTT.

The rearrangement joins TRBV27 to TRBJ2-2; TRBD2 is a possible D gene (6 bases). The CDR3 has 14 residues. In germline, CDR1 is MNHEY, CDR2 SMNVEV (reference sequence). Deletions cut 2 bases from V and 8 bases from J, with 12 bases between. The CDR3 spells CASSLRGGAGELFF. The CDR3 DNA reads as TGTGCCAGCAGTTTAAGAGGCGGGGCTGGGGAGCTGTTTTTT.

CDR3 sequence reads: CASSVGNQPQHF. The CDR3 nucleotides are TGTGCCAGTAGTGTAGGCAATCAGCCCCAGCATTTT. The genes are TRBV19 and TRBJ1-5; no reliable D call. The CDR3 spans 12 residues. V was cut by 5 bases and J by 2 bases, with 4 bases left in between. Germline V gene sequence: CDR1 LNHDA, CDR2 SQIVND (reference sequence). The whole variable domain, filled in from reference TRBV19 and TRBJ1-5, reads DGGITQSPKYLFRKEGQNVTLSCEQNLNHDAMYWYRQDPGQGLRLIYYSQIVNDFQKGDIAEGYSVSREKKESFPLTVTSAQKNPTAFYLCASSVGNQPQHFGDGTRLSIL.

This chain connects TRBV28 to TRBJ2-5; D is undetermined. The DNA matches TRBJ2-7 better at its end, which makes the J call doubtful. The CDR3 runs 13 residues. Germline V CDR1 and CDR2: MDHEN, SYDVKM. The CDR3 reads CASTKRQHYEQYF. In DNA, the CDR3 is TGTGCCAGCACAAAAAGGCAGCACTACGAGCAGTACTTC.

The gene calls are TRBV2 and TRBJ2-3; possibly TRBD1 or TRBD2 for D (5 bases each). The CDR3 runs 16 residues. The V end was cut by 0 bases, the J end by 5 bases, with 15 bases between. Germline CDR1 and CDR2: SNHLY and FYNNEI. This CDR3 is CASSEALGGVGDTQYF. The CDR3, as DNA: TGTGCCAGCAGTGAAGCGCTTGGGGGAGTGGGAGATACGCAGTATTTT.

The genes are TRBV5-6 and TRBJ2-7, with TRBD1 identical over 7 bases. V dropped 3 bases and J dropped 2; count of bases not matched to a gene: 11. This CDR3 comprises 16 residues. Germline V gene sequence: CDR1 SGHDT, CDR2 YYEEEE. The CDR3 spells CASSSTGTEIPYEQYF. The CDR3 nucleotides are TGTGCCAGCAGCTCGACCGGGACAGAGATACCCTACGAGCAGTACTTC. Supplemented by reference TRBV5-6 and TRBJ2-7, the full variable domain reads DAGVTQSPTHLIKTRGQQVTLRCSPKSGHDTVSWYQQALGQGPQFIFQYYEEEERQRGNFPDRFSGHQFPNYSSELNVNALLLGDSALYLCASSSTGTEIPYEQYFGPGTRLTVT.

About this clone itself: One junction end disagrees with the germline gene, perhaps due to a read error. The V and J genes are TRBV6-9 and TRBJ2-3, with D unclear. CDR1 MNHGY and CDR2 SVAAGI come from the germline V gene. The CDR3 contains 12 residues. CDR3 sequence reads: CAGSISTDTQYF. CDR3 nucleotide sequence: TGTGCCGGCAGTATTAGCACAGATACGCAGTATTTT.

The rearrangement joins TRBV27 to TRBJ2-7, with D maybe TRBD1 (5 bases). The germline V and J ends were trimmed by 8 bases and 5 bases, with 16 bases remaining between them. This CDR3 region has 13 residues. From germline, CDR1 is MNHEY and CDR2 SMNVEV (reference sequence). CDR3 sequence reads: CASRGARWDEQYF. The DNA of the CDR3 is TGTGCCAGCCGTGGGGCCCGCTGGGACGAGCAGTACTTC.

This clone has only one observation. The chain links TRBV6-5 to TRBJ2-1, with 10 nucleotides matching TRBD2. Germline-derived CDR1 and CDR2 are MNHEY and SVGAGI. V shed 0 bases, J shed 4 bases, and the junction held 0 bases outside the gene matches. There are 15 residues in the CDR3. The CDR3 nucleotides are TGTGCCAGCAGTTACTCAGCGGGAGGGTACAATGAGCAGTTCTTC. It codes for CASSYSAGGYNEQFF.

This clone was seen only once. The rearrangement links TRBV28 to TRBJ2-7, with 9 bases matching TRBD2. Germline assignment: CDR1 MDHEN and CDR2 SYDVKM. The length of the CDR3 is 15 residues. The J segment lost 4 bases and the V segment lost 4 bases, leaving 8 bases of the junction unmatched. The DNA of the CDR3 is TGTGCCAGCAGTTCATTAGCGGGAGCCCCATACGAGCAGTACTTC. Encoded protein: CASSSLAGAPYEQYF.

The chain links TRBV10-3 to TRBJ2-2; D not resolved. This CDR3 is 15 amino acids long. Germline V CDR1 and CDR2: ENHRY, SYGVKD. Trimming shortened V by 3 bases and J by 5 bases, and 13 bases separated the two germline ends. The CDR3 reads CAISDPGERTGELFF. The CDR3 region has the DNA TGTGCCATCAGTGACCCAGGAGAGAGGACCGGGGAGCTGTTTTTT.

This rearrangement joins TRBV13 to TRBJ1-3; the D gene is possibly TRBD1 (5 bases). The V and J ends lost 5 bases and 4 bases respectively, with 15 bases between them. Germline CDR1 and CDR2: PRHDT and FYEKMQ (reference sequence). CDR3 length: 15 amino acids. The CDR3 is CASSQDPGDGNTIYF. As DNA, the CDR3 is TGTGCCAGCAGCCAAGACCCGGGGGACGGAAACACCATATATTTT.

The chain combines TRBV27 with TRBJ2-5; D gene ambiguous. The CDR3 consists of 13 residues. Germline V gene sequence: CDR1 MNHEY, CDR2 SMNVEV (reference sequence). V dropped 2 bases and J dropped 5 bases, with 9 bases sitting between them. CDR3 sequence (DNA): TGTGCCAGCAGTTTAGCCTCCGACGAGACCCAGTACTTC. Translated, it gives CASSLASDETQYF.

This clone is deemed hyperexpanded. The V call is TRBV27, the J call TRBJ1-2; D is ambiguous. This CDR3 region has 15 residues. The germline V and J ends were trimmed by 5 bases and 1 base, with 14 bases remaining between them. CDR1 and CDR2 from the germline V gene are MNHEY and SMNVEV (reference sequence). In DNA form, the CDR3 reads TGTGCCAGCAGTCCACTCGCGCGGCTTAACTATGGCTACACCTTC. Translation: CASSPLARLNYGYTF.

V usage is TRBV6-5 and J usage is TRBJ1-5; TRBD1 might be the D (5 bases). CDR1 is MNHEY, CDR2 SVGAGI, per germline. Trimming took off 2 bases at V and 5 bases at J, with 13 bases between the two ends. The CDR3 length is 15 residues. For the CDR3, the DNA is TGTGCCAGCAGTTACGGTCCCGGGGCCGATCAGCCCCAGCATTTT. Its protein is CASSYGPGADQPQHF.

The J gene is TRBJ1-4, the V gene TRBV27; D gene uncertain. The germline V gene encodes CDR1 MNHEY and CDR2 SMNVEV (reference sequence). This CDR3 contains 14 residues. Trimming removed 4 bases at V and 7 bases at J, with 13 bases between. This CDR3 reads CASSSFSAAEKLFF. The CDR3 bases are TGTGCCAGCAGTTCGTTTTCCGCGGCTGAAAAACTGTTTTTT. The full variable domain, with the rest looked up from reference TRBV27 and TRBJ1-4, is EAQVTQNPRYLITVTGKKLTVTCSQNMNHEYMSWYRQDPGLGLRQIYYSMNVEVTDKGDVPEGYKVSRKEKRNFPLILESPSPNQTSLYFCASSSFSAAEKLFFGSGTQLSVL.